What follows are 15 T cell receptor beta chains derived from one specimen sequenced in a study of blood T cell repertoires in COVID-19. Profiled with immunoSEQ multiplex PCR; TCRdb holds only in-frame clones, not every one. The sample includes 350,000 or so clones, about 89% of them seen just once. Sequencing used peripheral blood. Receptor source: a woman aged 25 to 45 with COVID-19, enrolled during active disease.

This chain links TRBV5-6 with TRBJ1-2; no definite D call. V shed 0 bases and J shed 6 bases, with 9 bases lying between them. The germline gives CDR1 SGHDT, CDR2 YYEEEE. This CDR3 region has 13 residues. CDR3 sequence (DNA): TGTGCCAGCAGCTTGGGTCAGTTGAATGGCTACACCTTC. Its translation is CASSLGQLNGYTF.

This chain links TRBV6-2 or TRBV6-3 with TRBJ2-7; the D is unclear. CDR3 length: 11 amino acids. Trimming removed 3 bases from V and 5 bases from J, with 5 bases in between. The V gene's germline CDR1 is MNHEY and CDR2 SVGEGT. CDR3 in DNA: TGTGCCAGCAGTTATCAGGACGAGCAGTACTTC. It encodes CASSYQDEQYF.

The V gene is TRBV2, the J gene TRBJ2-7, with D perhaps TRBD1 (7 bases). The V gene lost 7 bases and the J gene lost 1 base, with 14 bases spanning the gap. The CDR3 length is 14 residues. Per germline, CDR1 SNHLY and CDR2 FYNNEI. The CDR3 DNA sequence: TGTGCCAGCAAGCAGGGGGGCGAGTCCTACGAGCAGTACTTC. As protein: CASKQGGESYEQYF.

CDR3 DNA sequence: TGTGCCAGCAGCCGTAGGACAGGGGACGGAAACACCATATATTTT. Its protein is CASSRRTGDGNTIYF. The chain joins TRBV2 to TRBJ1-3; 9 positions match TRBD1. The CDR3 spans 15 residues. Germline CDR1 and CDR2: SNHLY and FYNNEI. Trimming at V came to 6 bases and at J to 4 bases, leaving 7 bases not matched to a gene.

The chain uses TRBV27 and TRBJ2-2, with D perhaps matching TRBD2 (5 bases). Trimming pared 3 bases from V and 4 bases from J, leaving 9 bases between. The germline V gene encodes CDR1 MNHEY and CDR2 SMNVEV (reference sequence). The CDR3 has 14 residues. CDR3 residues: CASSFGGGTGELFF. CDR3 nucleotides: TGTGCCAGCAGTTTCGGTGGAGGCACCGGGGAGCTGTTTTTT.

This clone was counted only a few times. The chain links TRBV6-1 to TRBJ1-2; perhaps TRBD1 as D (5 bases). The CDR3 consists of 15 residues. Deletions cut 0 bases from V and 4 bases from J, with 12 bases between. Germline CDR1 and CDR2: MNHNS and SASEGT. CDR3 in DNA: TGTGCCAGCAGTGAAGCGGGGCAGGGTGGCTATGGCTACACCTTC. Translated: CASSEAGQGGYGYTF.

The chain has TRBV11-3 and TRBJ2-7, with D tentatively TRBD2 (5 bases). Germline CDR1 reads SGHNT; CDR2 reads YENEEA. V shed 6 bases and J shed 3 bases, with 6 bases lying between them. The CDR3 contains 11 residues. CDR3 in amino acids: CASSAGYEQYF. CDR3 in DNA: TGTGCCAGCAGTGCGGGCTACGAGCAGTACTTC.

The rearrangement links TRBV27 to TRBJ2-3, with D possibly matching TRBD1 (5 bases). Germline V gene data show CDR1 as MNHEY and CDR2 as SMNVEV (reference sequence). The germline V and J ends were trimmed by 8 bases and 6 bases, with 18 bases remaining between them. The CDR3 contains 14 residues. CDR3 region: CASGYRGSPDTQYF. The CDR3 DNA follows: TGTGCCAGCGGCTATAGGGGTTCCCCCGATACGCAGTATTTT.

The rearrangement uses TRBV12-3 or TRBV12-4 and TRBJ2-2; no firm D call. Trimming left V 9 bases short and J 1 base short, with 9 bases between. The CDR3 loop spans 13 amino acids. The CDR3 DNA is TGTGCCAGTCTTTTAAAGAACACCGGGGAGCTGTTTTTT. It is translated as CASLLKNTGELFF.

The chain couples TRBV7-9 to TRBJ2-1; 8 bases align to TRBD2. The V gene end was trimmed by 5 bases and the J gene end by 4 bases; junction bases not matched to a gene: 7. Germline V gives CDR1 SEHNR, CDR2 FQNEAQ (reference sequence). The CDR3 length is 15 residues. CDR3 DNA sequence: TGTGCCAGCAGCGCCACCGGGACTAGGTACAATGAGCAGTTCTTC. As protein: CASSATGTRYNEQFF.

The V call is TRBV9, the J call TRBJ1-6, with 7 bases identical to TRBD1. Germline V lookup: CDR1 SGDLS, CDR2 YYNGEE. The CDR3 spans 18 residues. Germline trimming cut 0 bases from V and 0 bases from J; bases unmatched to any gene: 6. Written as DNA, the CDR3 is TGTGCCAGCAGCGTAGTTTCAGGGGACAGCTCCTATAATTCACCCCTCCACTTT. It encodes CASSVVSGDSSYNSPLHF.

The DNA for the CDR3 is TGTGCCAGCAGTTACTCGGTAGACAGGCGAGAGACCCAGTACTTC. Amino acids: CASSYSVDRRETQYF. This chain uses TRBV6-2 or TRBV6-3 with TRBJ2-5, with D possibly being TRBD1 (6 bases). V was clipped by 0 bases and J by 4 bases, with 12 bases between them. Germline V lookup: CDR1 MNHEY, CDR2 SVGEGT. The CDR3 is made up of 15 amino acids.

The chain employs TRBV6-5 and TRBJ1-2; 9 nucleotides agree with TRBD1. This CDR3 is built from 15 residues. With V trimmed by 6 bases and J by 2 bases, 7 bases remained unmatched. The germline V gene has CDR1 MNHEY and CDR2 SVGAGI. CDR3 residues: CASRPRDRENYGYTF. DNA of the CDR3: TGTGCCAGCAGACCTCGGGACAGGGAAAACTATGGCTACACCTTC.

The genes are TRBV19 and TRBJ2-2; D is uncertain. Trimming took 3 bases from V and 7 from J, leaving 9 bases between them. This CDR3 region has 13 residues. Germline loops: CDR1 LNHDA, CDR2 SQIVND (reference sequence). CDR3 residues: CASSIRFGGELFF. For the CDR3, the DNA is TGTGCCAGTAGTATTCGGTTCGGCGGGGAGCTGTTTTTT.

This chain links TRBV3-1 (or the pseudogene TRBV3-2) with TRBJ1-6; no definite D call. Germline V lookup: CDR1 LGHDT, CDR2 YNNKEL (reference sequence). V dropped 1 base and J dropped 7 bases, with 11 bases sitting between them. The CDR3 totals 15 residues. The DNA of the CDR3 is TGTGCCAGCAGCCAAGTAGCCGGGGTCAATTCACCCCTCCACTTT. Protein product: CASSQVAGVNSPLHF.